The 2 T cell receptor beta chains below were found in one sample sequenced in a study of T-cell reconstitution after alpha-beta-depleted transplantation in children. As it was prepared, the TCRbeta library received unique molecular identifiers. TCRdb ran MiXCR on the PCR reads and lists one entry per CDR3 protein. Of some 490,000 distinct CDR3 sequences detected, around 12% appear once; the ten largest clones hold more than 5.5%. The sample was PBMCs from the stem cell graft donor, taken from the stem cell graft. The receptor source for this set is a human donor who donated a stem cell graft to a child with combined immunodeficiency.

A few counts support this clonotype. The chain combines TRBV29-1 with TRBJ2-3; D not resolved. This CDR3 region has 11 residues. In germline, CDR1 is SQVTM, CDR2 ANQGSEA. With 7 bases removed from V and 7 bases from J, the gap between germline ends came to 12 bases. The CDR3 loop reads CSGRSANTQYF. As DNA, the CDR3 is TGCAGCGGAAGGTCGGCGAATACGCAGTATTTT.

The rearrangement joins TRBV6-2 or TRBV6-3 to TRBJ2-3; TRBD1 might be the D (6 bases). Germline V gene sequence: CDR1 MNHEY, CDR2 SVGEGT. This CDR3 is 14 amino acids long. Trimming stripped 8 bases from V and 5 bases from J, with 17 bases between. DNA for the CDR3: TGTGCCAGCGCCCCAGGCCCAGGGGTAGATACGCAGTATTTT. It codes for CASAPGPGVDTQYF.